A selection of T cell receptor beta chains follows, all from one sample in a study of cytomegalovirus exposure and HLA in healthy donors. Libraries were prepared by immunoSEQ multiplex PCR; TCRdb keeps only in-frame clonotypes and omits some of them. This sample's clone table lists just over 150,000 clones. The sequenced sample consisted of PBMCs. The receptor set was obtained from a woman aged 55-69 years in good health and CMV-seronegative. Both conserved end residues are trimmed from each CDR3.

j_gene	v_gene	CDR3aa
TRBJ1-2	TRBV6-5	ASSPRTGGYGYT
TRBJ2-7	TRBV29-1	SVGQGAYEQY
TRBJ2-1	TRBV10-3	AISVVLEQQF
TRBJ2-1	TRBV19	ASTRLAGYNEQF
TRBJ2-1	TRBV7-2	ASSSGLAGGLYSYNEQF
TRBJ1-2	TRBV4-3	ASSQWGQGKRKDYGYT
TRBJ2-1	TRBV6-1	ASSVVGLEFWEQF
TRBJ2-3	TRBV7-3	ASSPMGRGESDTQY
TRBJ2-1	TRBV11-2	ASSQPDSYNEQF
TRBJ2-3	TRBV5-1	ASSHGGSGTDTQY
TRBJ1-1	TRBV6-5	ASSLGQANTEAF
TRBJ2-4	TRBV5-1	ASSFPGGENIQY
TRBJ2-7	TRBV7-9	ASSSLSYEQY
TRBJ2-1	TRBV4-1	ASSQGLATSYNEQF
TRBJ2-1	TRBV5-1	ASSLYASGNDEQF
TRBJ2-7	TRBV27	ASSFGSGLYEQY
TRBJ2-7	TRBV18	ASSPPAGGPYEQY
TRBJ1-1	TRBV4-2	ASSHAAVMNTEAF
TRBJ2-2	TRBV7-3	ASSLTFDYANTGELF
TRBJ1-1	TRBV27	ASSFNRMPNTEAF
TRBJ2-7	TRBV7-3	ASSVGQGSYEQY
TRBJ2-5	TRBV5-1	ASSLIPGVGETQY
TRBJ1-1	TRBV27	ASSITRNTEAF
TRBJ2-3	TRBV14	ASSRTVGGATDTQY
TRBJ1-2	TRBV29-1	SVESRDRAGKNGYT
TRBJ1-2	TRBV29-1	SVEGQVGNYGYT